This TCR beta chain was captured in a study of cytomegalovirus exposure and HLA in healthy donors. Background on the study: A prior study identified 90 million to 120 million unique TCR beta sequences from 200 million or so T cells.

The CDR3 contains 14 residues. V was cut by 5 bases and J by 1 base, with 12 bases left in between. Germline V gene data show CDR1 as PRHDT and CDR2 as FYEKMQ (reference sequence). With 60 Vbeta and 13 Jbeta primers, the PCR was carried out. The protocol was immunoSEQ multiplex PCR, while the TCRdb copy is restricted to in-frame clones and leaves out a portion. The data contain under 200,000 clones, roughly 80% of them singletons. Sequencing used PBMCs. This chain connects TRBV13 to TRBJ2-7; possible D gene TRBD1, 6 bases. This receptor was obtained from a man over 45 in good health and CMV-seropositive. CDR3 in amino acids: CASSPGGLSYEQYF. CDR3 DNA: TGTGCCAGCAGCCCTGGGGGCTTGTCCTACGAGCAGTACTTC.